The T cell receptor (beta chain) under discussion was sequenced for a study of cytomegalovirus exposure and HLA in healthy donors. The CDR3 is 15 amino acids. CDR1 ENHRY and CDR2 SYGVKD come from the germline V gene. Trimming at V came to 2 bases and at J to 1 base, leaving 5 bases not matched to a gene. PCR involved 60 Vbeta and 13 Jbeta primers. Using immunoSEQ multiplex PCR, the repertoire was profiled, and TCRdb retains in-frame clones only, with some absent. The table shows 150,000 or so clones, with almost 80% occurring only once. The sequencing input was PBMCs. V is TRBV10-3 and J is TRBJ2-7; 7 positions agree with TRBD2. The sequence derives from a man between 18 and 29 years old in good health and CMV-seropositive. DNA of the CDR3: TGTGCCATCAGTGAGCCCGGACTAGAATCCTACGAGCAGTACTTC. Protein: CAISEPGLESYEQYF.